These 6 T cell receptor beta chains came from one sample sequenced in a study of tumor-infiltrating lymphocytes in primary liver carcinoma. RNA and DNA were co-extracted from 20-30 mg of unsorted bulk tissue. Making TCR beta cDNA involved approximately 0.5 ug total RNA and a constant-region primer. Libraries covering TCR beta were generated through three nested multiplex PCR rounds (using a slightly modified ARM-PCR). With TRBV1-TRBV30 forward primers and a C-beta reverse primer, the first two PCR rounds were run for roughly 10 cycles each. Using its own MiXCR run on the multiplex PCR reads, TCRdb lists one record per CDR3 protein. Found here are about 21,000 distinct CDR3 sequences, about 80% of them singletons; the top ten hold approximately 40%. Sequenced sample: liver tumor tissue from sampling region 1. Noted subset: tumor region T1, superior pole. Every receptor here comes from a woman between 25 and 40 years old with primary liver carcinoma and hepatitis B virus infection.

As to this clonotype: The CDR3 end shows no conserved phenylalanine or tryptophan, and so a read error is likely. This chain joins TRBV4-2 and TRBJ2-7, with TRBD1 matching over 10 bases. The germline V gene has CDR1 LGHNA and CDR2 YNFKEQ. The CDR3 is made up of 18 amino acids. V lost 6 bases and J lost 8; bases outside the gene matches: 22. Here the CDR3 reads CASSQEHLGQGGPRKQYI. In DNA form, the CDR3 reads TGTGCCAGCAGTCAGGAACACCTAGGACAGGGGGGACCGCGCAAGCAGTACATC.

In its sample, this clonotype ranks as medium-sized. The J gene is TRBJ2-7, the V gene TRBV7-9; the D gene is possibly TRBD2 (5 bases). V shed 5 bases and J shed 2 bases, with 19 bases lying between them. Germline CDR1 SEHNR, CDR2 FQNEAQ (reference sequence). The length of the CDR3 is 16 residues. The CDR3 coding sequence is TGTGCCAGCAGCCAAACCACGGGATTTAAAACCTACGAGCAGTACTTC. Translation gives CASSQTTGFKTYEQYF.

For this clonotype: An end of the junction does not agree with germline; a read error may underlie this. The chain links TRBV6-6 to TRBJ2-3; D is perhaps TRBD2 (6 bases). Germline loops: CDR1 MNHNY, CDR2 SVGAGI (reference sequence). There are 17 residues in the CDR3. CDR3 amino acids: CANSSTLDRGGQIGQYF. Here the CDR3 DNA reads TGTGCCAACAGTTCCACCTTAGACCGGGGAGGTCAGATAGGGCAGTACTTT.

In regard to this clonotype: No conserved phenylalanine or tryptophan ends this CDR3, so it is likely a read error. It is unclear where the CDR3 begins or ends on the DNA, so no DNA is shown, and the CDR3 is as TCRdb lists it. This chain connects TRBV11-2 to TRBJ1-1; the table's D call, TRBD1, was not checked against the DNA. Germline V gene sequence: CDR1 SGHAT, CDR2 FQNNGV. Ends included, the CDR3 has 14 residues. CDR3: CVSRYTGGRAEAFY.

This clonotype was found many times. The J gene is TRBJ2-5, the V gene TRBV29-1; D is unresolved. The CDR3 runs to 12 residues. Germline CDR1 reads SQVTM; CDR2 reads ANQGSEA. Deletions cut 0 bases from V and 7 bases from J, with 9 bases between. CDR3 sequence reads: CSVEEQGGTQYF. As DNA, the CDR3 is TGCAGCGTTGAAGAACAAGGCGGGACCCAGTACTTC.

In DNA, the CDR3 is TGCGCCAGCAGAACACAGGCTGCTTCCTACGAGCAGTACTTC. Translating gives CASRTQAASYEQYF. The chain combines TRBV5-1 with TRBJ2-7; perhaps TRBD1 as D (5 bases). Trimming took 5 bases from V and 1 from J, leaving 13 bases between them. CDR1 is SGHRS, CDR2 YFSETQ, per germline. The CDR3 length is 14 residues.